Presented here are 15 T cell receptor delta chains from one specimen sequenced in a study of gamma-delta chains in newborns, infants, children. TCRdb re-analyzed the reads via CATT. The data show thousands of delta-chain clones, over 3% seen once. The material sequenced was blood. All receptors come from a child who was a newborn, infant or young child, either healthy, febrile or measles-vaccinated (not recorded which).

This clone was recorded a few times. The protein given by TCRdb reflects a much larger clone and differs at residue 17 from this DNA's translation, likely from a read error; the protein shown is the DNA's translation. The chain joins TRDV2 to TRDJ3; 13 bases match TRDD3. Germline V gene sequence: CDR1 GEAIGNYY, CDR2 EKD. CDR3 length: 20 amino acids. CDR3 protein: CACDYRYWGIRPWDTRKMFF. CDR3 nucleotides: TGTGCCTGTGACTACCGGTACTGGGGGATACGCCCCTGGGACACCCGAAAGATGTTTTTC.

This clone was observed a few times. The TCRdb protein, from a much larger clone, departs from this DNA's translation at residue 11, likely by read error; the protein shown derives from the DNA. The chain has TRDV1 and TRDJ1, with 12 nucleotides matching TRDD3. In germline, CDR1 is TSWWSYY, CDR2 QGS. With 0 bases clipped from V and 8 bases from J, the junction kept 16 bases outside the gene matches. The CDR3 length is 19 residues. CDR3 protein: CALGELFFRSAGGYGKLIF. The CDR3 region has the DNA TGTGCTCTTGGGGAACTGTTCTTCCGAAGTGCTGGGGGATACGGGAAACTCATCTTT.

Note on this clone: Given a far larger clone just one base away, this is likely a sequencing read error. This sample includes further DNA sequences coding for the same CDR3. The genes are TRDV1 and TRDJ1; TRDD3 aligns across 12 bases. V lost 3 bases, J lost 2 bases, and 19 bases stayed unmatched. Germline loops: CDR1 TSWWSYY, CDR2 QGS. CDR3 length: 21 amino acids. In DNA, the CDR3 is TGTGCTCTTGGGGACCGACCCCCGACTGGGGGATACCAAACTATAACCGATAAACTCATCTTT. Translated, it gives CALGDRPPTGGYQTITDKLIF.

For this clone: TCRdb records a much larger clone's protein for this DNA, with a difference at residue 8 that likely arises from a read error; the protein given is the translation of the DNA. The chain employs TRDV1 and TRDJ3; TRDD3 matches 8 bases. This CDR3 has 20 residues. Losses at the gene ends were 5 bases for V and 0 bases for J; bases not matched to a gene: 12. Germline CDR1 reads TSWWSYY; CDR2 reads QGS. The CDR3 loop reads CALGNTVRGISSWDTRQMFF. The CDR3, as DNA: TGTGCTCTTGGGAATACGGTACGGGGGATAAGCTCCTGGGACACCCGACAGATGTTTTTC.

As concerns this clone: One base separates it from a far larger clone, so it is likely a read error. The same CDR3 arises from other DNA sequences in this sample as well. The rearrangement joins TRDV2 to TRDJ1, with 9 bases lining up with TRDD3. This CDR3 comprises 14 residues. Germline assignment: CDR1 GEAIGNYY and CDR2 EKD. CDR3: CACDLLGDKGKLIF. Here the CDR3 DNA reads TGTGCCTGTGACTTACTGGGGGACAAGGGGAAACTCATCTTC.

As regards this clone: TCRdb's protein, taken from a much larger clone, differs from this DNA's translation at residue 5, likely owing to a read error; the protein displayed comes from the DNA. V is TRDV1 and J is TRDJ2, with 9 bases identical to TRDD2. This CDR3 comprises 18 residues. CDR1 and CDR2 from the germline V gene are TSWWSYY and QGS. J lost 1 base, V lost 4 bases, and 10 bases had no gene match. This CDR3 reads CALGGPPSYWGLTAQLFF. The CDR3 nucleotides read TGTGCTCTTGGGGGTCCTCCTTCCTACTGGGGTTTGACAGCACAACTCTTCTTT.

The table lists this clone with a few counts. This likely traces to a read error, being one base from a far larger clone. Distinct nucleotide sequences in the sample also encode this CDR3. The rearrangement joins TRDV2 to TRDJ3; 8 bases match TRDD3. CDR3 length: 19 amino acids. CDR1 is GEAIGNYY, CDR2 EKD, per germline. CDR3 in DNA: TGTGCCTGTGACGATAAGGGGATACTGAGCTCCTGGGACACTCGACAGATGTTTTTC. Translating gives CACDDKGILSSWDTRQMFF.

Turning to this clone: TCRdb's protein, taken from a much larger clone, differs from this DNA's translation at residue 14, likely owing to a read error; the protein displayed comes from the DNA. The rearrangement links TRDV1 to TRDJ1, with 11 bases fitting TRDD3. Germline V CDR1 and CDR2: TSWWSYY, QGS. The CDR3 runs 16 residues. The CDR3 bases are TGTGCTCTTGGGGAACTCAGTACTGGGGGATATGGAAAACCCATCTTT. Residues: CALGELSTGGYGKPIF.

A remark on this clone: TCRdb pairs this DNA with a much larger clone's protein that differs at residue 9, likely a read error; the protein shown was translated from the DNA. The V call is TRDV1, the J call TRDJ2; 8 bases match TRDD3. Germline-derived CDR1 and CDR2 are TSWWSYY and QGS. The CDR3 loop spans 19 amino acids. J was trimmed by 3 bases and V by 5 bases; bases with no gene match: 17. The chain's CDR3 is CALGNFASWGIKVTAQLFF. The CDR3 bases are TGTGCTCTTGGGAACTTCGCGAGTTGGGGGATTAAGGTGACAGCACAACTCTTCTTT.

A note on this clone: One base away lies a much larger clone, so this may be a sequencing read error. Distinct nucleotide sequences in the sample also encode this CDR3. This rearrangement joins TRDV1 to TRDJ1; 9 nucleotides line up with TRDD3. The CDR3 sequence is 19 residues long. Germline assignment: CDR1 TSWWSYY and CDR2 QGS. The CDR3 is CALGEIPLLGDTYTDKLIF. CDR3 bases: TGCGCTCTTGGGGAAATACCCTTACTGGGGGACACGTACACCGATAAACTCATCTTT.

This clone was counted a few times. A far larger clone differs by one base, so this is likely a read error. Other DNA sequences in this specimen translate into the identical CDR3. The chain uses TRDV1 and TRDJ1; 8 positions match TRDD3. The germline V gene has CDR1 TSWWSYY and CDR2 QGS. The CDR3 covers 21 residues. The CDR3 loop is CALGELRLRQLGVMNTDKLIF. CDR3 bases: TGTGCTCTCGGGGAACTGCGGCTACGTCAACTGGGGGTTATGAACACCGATAAACTCATCTTT.

A remark on this clone: Given a far larger clone just one base away, this is likely a sequencing read error. The CDR3 is CACDTGGYKTRTDRLIF. In nucleotides, the CDR3 is TGTGCCTGTGACACTGGGGGATACAAAACCCGCACCGATAGACTCATCTTT. The chain has TRDV2 and TRDJ1; 10 positions agree with TRDD3. CDR1 GEAIGNYY and CDR2 EKD come from the germline V gene. This CDR3 is 17 amino acids long.

On this clone: This sequence is one base from a far larger clone and is likely a read error. The rearrangement links TRDV1 to TRDJ2; 9 positions match TRDD2. The germline V gene encodes CDR1 TSWWSYY and CDR2 QGS. The CDR3 totals 25 residues. With 1 base clipped from V and 0 bases from J, the junction kept 27 bases outside the gene matches. This CDR3 reads CALGEPRPSYSVLEDRKSLTAQLFF. The CDR3 DNA sequence: TGTGCTCTTGGGGAACCTCGGCCTTCCTACTCGGTGCTGGAGGATCGAAAATCTTTGACAGCACAACTCTTCTTT.

This clone was picked up a small number of times. A far more abundant clone sits one base away, making this likely a read error. Other DNA variants within this sample encode the same CDR3. The chain couples TRDV2 to TRDJ2, with 8 positions matching TRDD3. CDR1 is GEAIGNYY, CDR2 EKD, per germline. This CDR3 region has 14 residues. CDR3 protein: CACDTWGMTAQLFF. In nucleotides, the CDR3 is TGTGCCTGTGACACCTGGGGGATGACAGCACAGCTCTTCTTT.

Of note for this clone: One base away lies a much larger clone, so this may be a sequencing read error. The same CDR3 arises from other DNA sequences in this sample as well. This chain connects TRDV1 to TRDJ1, with 8 positions matching TRDD3. In germline, CDR1 is TSWWSYY, CDR2 QGS. The CDR3 length is 20 residues. The J segment lost 0 bases and the V segment lost 1 base, leaving 16 bases of the junction unmatched. CDR3 protein: CALGERRAYGGIRHTDKLIF. The DNA for the CDR3 is TGTGCTCTTGGGGAACGTAGGGCCTACGGAGGGATACGGCACACCGATAAACTCATCTTT.